This TCR beta chain was observed in a study of vaccination effects on CD4 cells after COVID-19. The authors isolated CD4+ T cells after more than eight days of culture. Participants were vaccinated with two doses of either the BNT162b2 or mRNA-1273 vaccine. The protocol was immunoSEQ multiplex PCR, while the TCRdb copy is restricted to in-frame clones and leaves out a portion. Among just under 75,000 clones listed, 73% were seen once. The germline gives CDR1 LNHDA, CDR2 SQIVND (reference sequence). This CDR3 is built from 16 residues. J lost 3 bases, V lost 1 base, and 5 bases had no gene match. Concerning this clone: Its antigen is unknown.

This chain links TRBV19 with TRBJ1-5; 8 nucleotides match TRBD1. This receptor was obtained from a human donor who received a COVID-19 vaccine. The source material was CD4+ T cells from PBMCs cultured without peptide, sampled after COVID-19 vaccination. The CDR3 here is CASSIGRQGNNQPQHF. In nucleotides, the CDR3 is TGTGCCAGTAGTATAGGGCGACAGGGGAACAATCAGCCCCAGCATTTT. Looking up the rest from reference TRBV19 and TRBJ1-5 gives the full variable domain: DGGITQSPKYLFRKEGQNVTLSCEQNLNHDAMYWYRQDPGQGLRLIYYSQIVNDFQKGDIAEGYSVSREKKESFPLTVTSAQKNPTAFYLCASSIGRQGNNQPQHFGDGTRLSIL.